This is a list of T cell receptor beta chains from one sample in a study of T cell responses to AZD1222 COVID-19 vaccine. The repertoire was sequenced with immunoSEQ multiplex PCR; TCRdb's copy has only in-frame clones and lacks some. The sample shows around 120,000 clones, approximately 90% of them seen only once. The specimen comprised peripheral blood, sampled on day 0 of AZD1222 vaccination. Receptors were obtained from an adult in good health. CDR3s include the opening cysteine and the closing phenylalanine or tryptophan. Each record gives: CDR3 length, clone size, V gene, D gene, J gene, CDR3 protein, CDR3 DNA. A D gene is named only where the DNA matches it firmly. Only some rows state a clone size, as once, few, many or a class for expanded clones.

length: 16
size: once
V: TRBV19
D: NA
J: TRBJ2-7
CDR3: CATREAGAGIPYEQYF
DNA: TGTGCCACTAGGGAGGCCGGCGCGGGGATCCCCTACGAGCAGTACTTC

length: 15
size: NA
V: TRBV6-2/TRBV6-3
D: TRBD1
J: TRBJ1-6
CDR3: CASSYRTGRNSPLHF
DNA: TGTGCCAGCAGTTACCGGACAGGGAGGAATTCACCCCTCCACTTT

length: 14
size: NA
V: TRBV18
D: NA
J: TRBJ2-1
CDR3: CASSPVGRDNEQFF
DNA: TGTGCCAGCTCACCAGTAGGACGGGACAATGAGCAGTTCTTC

length: 16
size: NA
V: TRBV6-5
D: TRBD2
J: TRBJ2-7
CDR3: CASSYDSGGGPIEQYF
DNA: TGTGCCAGCAGTTACGACAGCGGGGGGGGCCCAATCGAGCAGTACTTC

length: 15
size: NA
V: TRBV3-1/TRBV3-2
D: NA
J: TRBJ2-7
CDR3: CASSQVQVQSYEQYF
DNA: TGTGCCAGCAGCCAAGTTCAGGTCCAATCCTACGAGCAGTACTTC

length: 16
size: NA
V: TRBV15
D: TRBD2
J: TRBJ2-3
CDR3: CATSTKRGGPADTQYF
DNA: TGTGCCACCAGCACCAAGCGGGGGGGGCCGGCAGATACGCAGTATTTT

length: 17
size: NA
V: TRBV2
D: NA
J: TRBJ2-7
CDR3: CASSEANNRALDYEQYF
DNA: TGTGCCAGCAGTGAAGCAAATAACAGAGCTTTGGACTACGAGCAGTACTTC

length: 14
size: once
V: TRBV28
D: TRBD1
J: TRBJ1-5
CDR3: CASSFGTGNQPQHF
DNA: TGTGCCAGCAGTTTCGGGACAGGGAATCAGCCCCAGCATTTT

length: 13
size: NA
V: TRBV9
D: NA
J: TRBJ1-2
CDR3: CASRGGIGDGYTF
DNA: TGTGCCAGCAGGGGAGGTATTGGGGATGGCTACACCTTC

length: 14
size: NA
V: TRBV7-9
D: NA
J: TRBJ2-7
CDR3: CASSQRDTINEQYF
DNA: TGTGCCAGCAGTCAACGGGACACGATCAACGAGCAGTACTTC

length: 13
size: NA
V: TRBV7-4
D: NA
J: TRBJ2-7
CDR3: CASSFTAPYEQYF
DNA: TGTGCCAGCAGCTTTACCGCACCCTACGAGCAGTACTTC

length: 13
size: NA
V: TRBV4-1
D: NA
J: TRBJ2-3
CDR3: CASSQMGSDTQYF
DNA: TGCGCCAGCAGCCAAATGGGCTCAGATACGCAGTATTTT

length: 15
size: NA
V: TRBV3-1/TRBV3-2
D: NA
J: TRBJ2-7
CDR3: CASRRGGAGAYEQYF
DNA: TGTGCCAGCAGGCGGGGCGGGGCAGGAGCCTACGAGCAGTACTTC

length: 13
size: few
V: TRBV14
D: NA
J: TRBJ1-2
CDR3: CASSQEDFYGYTF
DNA: TGTGCCAGCAGCCAAGAAGACTTCTATGGCTACACCTTC

length: 16
size: NA
V: TRBV6-2/TRBV6-3
D: NA
J: TRBJ1-1
CDR3: CASIPATRDPGAEAFF
DNA: TGTGCCAGCATCCCTGCGACCCGGGATCCGGGCGCTGAAGCTTTCTTT

length: 14
size: NA
V: TRBV6-1
D: NA
J: TRBJ1-2
CDR3: CASSYEGVNYGYTF
DNA: TGTGCCAGCAGTTATGAAGGGGTAAACTATGGCTACACCTTC

length: 13
size: few
V: TRBV19
D: NA
J: TRBJ1-2
CDR3: CASSIEGDYGYTF
DNA: TGTGCCAGTAGTATAGAAGGCGACTATGGCTACACCTTC

length: 15
size: NA
V: TRBV4-3
D: TRBD2
J: TRBJ2-6
CDR3: CASSQGEGGANVLTF
DNA: TGCGCCAGCAGCCAAGGGGAGGGAGGGGCCAACGTCCTGACTTTC

length: 17
size: NA
V: TRBV7-6
D: TRBD2
J: TRBJ2-7
CDR3: CASSLEAGWRGTYEQYF
DNA: TGTGCCAGCAGCTTAGAGGCGGGGTGGCGGGGGACCTACGAGCAGTACTTC